The rows below give T cell receptor beta chains drawn from one sample of a study of response to subunit inactivated influenza vaccine. MiXCR, run by TCRdb on the RT-PCR reads, gives a single entry per CDR3 protein. The sample records some 500,000 distinct CDR3 sequences, about an eighth being singletons. The specimen comprised PBMCs from blood, sampled roughly 45 days after vaccination. Source of these receptors: a man over 45 who received an inactivated influenza vaccine. Each CDR3 is given with its conserved first and last residue. The D gene is left open where the match is weak. Rows give clone size only sometimes, using once, few, many, or a class for an expanded clone.

D gene	V gene	clone size	J gene	CDR3 DNA	CDR3 protein
TRBD1	TRBV5-1	many	TRBJ2-5	TGCGCCAGCAGCTCTGGGACAGTCCAAGAGACCCAGTACTTC	CASSSGTVQETQYF
TRBD1	TRBV20-1	.	TRBJ1-6	TGCAGTGCTAGAGACCGGACAGGCCCTTATTCACCCCTCCACTTT	CSARDRTGPYSPLHF
TRBD1	TRBV5-1	.	TRBJ2-3	TGCGCCAGCAGCTTGTCCGTCAGGGGGAATACAGATACGCAGTATTTT	CASSLSVRGNTDTQYF
TRBD2	TRBV28	once	TRBJ2-1	TGTGCCAGCAGACCTCCTGCCGGGGGGAATGAGCAGTTCTTC	CASRPPAGGNEQFF
.	TRBV20-1	.	TRBJ2-1	TGCAGTGCCGGACGGATTTACTATGAGCAGTTCTTC	CSAGRIYYEQFF
.	TRBV10-3	many	TRBJ2-5	TGTGCCATCAGTTCGCAAGAGGCGGGGCAAGAGACCCAGTACTTC	CAISSQEAGQETQYF
TRBD2	TRBV20-1	.	TRBJ2-7	TGCAGTGCTAGAGAAGGGCTAGCGGGGTTCTACGAGCAGTACTTC	CSAREGLAGFYEQYF
TRBD2	TRBV11-2	.	TRBJ2-7	TGTGCCAGCAGCAAGGGACTAGCGACTTCCTACGAGCAGTACTTC	CASSKGLATSYEQYF
TRBD2	TRBV4-3	few	TRBJ2-5	TGCGCCAGCAGCCAAGATCCCCGGACTAGCGGCTTGGGGACCCAGTACTTC	CASSQDPRTSGLGTQYF
TRBD2	TRBV6-2/TRBV6-3	.	TRBJ2-1	TGTGCCAGCAGAAAACTAGCGGACACCTCCAAGAATGAGCAGTTCTTC	CASRKLADTSKNEQFF
.	TRBV20-1	few	TRBJ2-5	TGCAGTGCTAGAGGGTGGCAGGTGCAAGAGACCCAGTACTTC	CSARGWQVQETQYF
.	TRBV20-1	few	TRBJ1-3	TGCAGTGCTGCCCGCCGGGGAGCTGGAAACACCATATATTTT	CSAARRGAGNTIYF
.	TRBV7-8	many	TRBJ2-1	TGTGCCAGCAGCTTTTCGCGCCTAACCTACAATGAGCAGTTCTTC	CASSFSRLTYNEQFF
.	TRBV5-1	few	TRBJ2-1	TGCGCCAGCAGCTTGAAGTTACAGGAGGGGCTGGGGAATGAGCAGTTCTTC	CASSLKLQEGLGNEQFF
.	TRBV18	few	TRBJ2-7	TGTGCCAGCTCACCACCGCAAAGAACCTACGAGCAGTACTTC	CASSPPQRTYEQYF
.	TRBV12-3/TRBV12-4	.	TRBJ2-7	TGTGCCAGCAGTTTTGGGCATCGGAGCTCCTACGAGCAGTACTTC	CASSFGHRSSYEQYF
.	TRBV4-2	.	TRBJ2-1	TGTGCCAGCAGCCAAGAGGCCGGGAATGAGCAGTTCTTC	CASSQEAGNEQFF
TRBD2	TRBV29-1	few	TRBJ2-3	TGCAGCGTTTTCCCGATAGCGGGGGGAACAGATACGCAGTATTTT	CSVFPIAGGTDTQYF